Following are 28 T cell receptor beta chains from one sample sequenced in a study of beta chain features in type 1 diabetes. TCRB transcripts that were expressed got sequenced, as all of the isolated RNA had been reverse transcribed. Profiled with immunoSEQ multiplex PCR; TCRdb holds only in-frame clones, not every one. The table lists a few hundred thousand clones, approximately 16% of them singletons. Study-wide results and caveats: Shorter TCRB CDR3s, moderately but significantly so, were found in Type 1 diabetes patients in all four CD4+ subsets.

What these receptors recognize is not known. Sequenced sample: naive CD4+ T cells from blood. These receptors came from a man aged 18 to 30 with type 1 diabetes.

This clone was seen only a few times. The rearrangement links TRBV15 to TRBJ2-5; D not certain. Trimming pared 0 bases from V and 5 bases from J, leaving 7 bases between. The length of the CDR3 is 13 residues. The germline CDR1 and CDR2 sequences are LNHNV and YYDKDF (reference sequence). The CDR3 coding sequence is TGTGCCACCAGCAGAGATCCGGAGGAGACCCAGTACTTC. It encodes CATSRDPEETQYF.

The gene calls are TRBV28 and TRBJ2-5, with 8 bases fitting TRBD1. From germline, CDR1 is MDHEN and CDR2 SYDVKM. V lost 4 bases, J lost 4 bases, and 11 bases stayed unmatched. This CDR3 has 16 residues. The DNA of the CDR3 is TGTGCCAGCAGTTCCACGGACAGGGCGGTCAGAGAGACCCAGTACTTC. It codes for CASSSTDRAVRETQYF.

The chain uses TRBV4-1 and TRBJ1-4; D may be TRBD1 (6 bases). V was cut by 0 bases and J by 7 bases, with 9 bases left in between. Germline V lookup: CDR1 MGHRA, CDR2 YSYEKL. The CDR3 length is 14 residues. The CDR3, as DNA: TGCGCCAGCAGCCAAGAACAGGGTTTTGAAAAACTGTTTTTT. Residues: CASSQEQGFEKLFF.

The rearrangement uses TRBV9 and TRBJ1-5, with 7 bases identical to TRBD1. With 4 bases clipped from V and 0 bases from J, the junction kept 10 bases outside the gene matches. Germline V gene sequence: CDR1 SGDLS, CDR2 YYNGEE. This CDR3 has 17 amino acids. The CDR3 spells CASSPQDRLFSNQPQHF. For the CDR3, the DNA is TGTGCCAGCAGCCCCCAGGACAGGTTATTTAGCAATCAGCCCCAGCATTTT. Supplemented by reference TRBV9 and TRBJ1-5, the full variable domain reads DSGVTQTPKHLITATGQRVTLRCSPRSGDLSVYWYQQSLDQGLQFLIQYYNGEERAKGNILERFSAQQFPDLHSELNLSSLELGDSALYFCASSPQDRLFSNQPQHFGDGTRLSIL.

This chain links TRBV6-1 with TRBJ2-3; TRBD2 is a possible D gene (5 bases). The CDR3 has 14 amino acids. Looked up from germline, CDR1 is MNHNS and CDR2 is SASEGT. Trimming removed 7 bases at V and 5 bases at J, with 16 bases between. The CDR3 sequence: CASMVERRRDTQYF. CDR3 bases: TGTGCCAGCATGGTCGAGAGGAGGAGAGATACGCAGTATTTT.

The chain couples TRBV27 to TRBJ2-1, with a tentative D call TRBD1 (5 bases). This CDR3 has 12 amino acids. Trimming shortened V by 5 bases and J by 11 bases, and 13 bases separated the two germline ends. Per germline, CDR1 MNHEY and CDR2 SMNVEV (reference sequence). In nucleotides, the CDR3 is TGTGCCAGCAGTCAAGACAGTTCTAAGCAGTTCTTC. This gives the protein CASSQDSSKQFF.

The gene calls are TRBV25-1 and TRBJ2-1; maybe TRBD2 (6 bases). The CDR3 is 15 amino acids. Trimming took off 5 bases at V and 2 bases at J, with 13 bases between the two ends. Germline V gives CDR1 MGHDK, CDR2 SYGVNS. This CDR3 reads CASSLPGAPYNEQFF. CDR3 sequence (DNA): TGTGCCAGCAGTCTGCCGGGAGCCCCCTACAATGAGCAGTTCTTC.

V is TRBV4-3 and J is TRBJ1-2; TRBD1 agrees at 10 bases. This CDR3 contains 16 residues. CDR1 and CDR2 from the germline V gene are LGHNA and YSLEER. V was pared by 4 bases and J by 4 bases, with 9 bases of the junction left unmatched. This chain's CDR3 is CASSPPERQGAYGYTF. The DNA of the CDR3 is TGCGCCAGCAGCCCGCCCGAGAGACAGGGGGCCTATGGCTACACCTTC.

This clone occurred a few times. This chain uses TRBV29-1 with TRBJ2-5; TRBD1 matches 11 bases. Germline-derived CDR1 and CDR2 are SQVTM and ANQGSEA. This CDR3 has 14 residues. Trimming at V came to 3 bases and at J to 4 bases, leaving 4 bases not matched to a gene. CDR3 sequence: CSVEGQGVVETQYF. CDR3 DNA sequence: TGCAGCGTTGAGGGACAGGGGGTAGTAGAGACCCAGTACTTC.

V usage is TRBV11-2 and J usage is TRBJ2-2; TRBD2 is a possible D gene (6 bases). V lost 1 base, J lost 5 bases, and 11 bases lay in between. The CDR3 spans 15 residues. Germline loops: CDR1 SGHAT, CDR2 FQNNGV. This CDR3 reads CASSLVTGGTGELFF. CDR3 coding DNA: TGTGCCAGCAGCTTAGTCACCGGAGGGACCGGGGAGCTGTTTTTT.

The chain couples TRBV30 to TRBJ2-7, with TRBD1 identical over 7 bases. V shed 0 bases and J 3 bases; nucleotides not matched to a gene: 8. Germline values: CDR1 GTSNPN, CDR2 SVGIG (reference sequence). The CDR3 runs to 15 residues. Written as DNA, the CDR3 is TGTGCCTGGAGTGTACTTGAGACAGGGAACTACGAGCAGTACTTC. Translation: CAWSVLETGNYEQYF.

The genes are TRBV6-1 and TRBJ2-7; 8 nucleotides agree with TRBD1. The CDR3 consists of 16 residues. The junction had 8 bases not matched to a gene; V was cut back by 4 bases and J by 0 bases. Germline CDR1 is MNHNS and CDR2 is SASEGT. The CDR3 is CASSVRWTGSSYEQYF. The CDR3 bases are TGTGCCAGCAGTGTGCGTTGGACAGGGAGCTCCTACGAGCAGTACTTC.

V usage is TRBV4-3 and J usage is TRBJ2-1; TRBD2 might be the D (6 bases). Per the germline V gene, CDR1 is LGHNA and CDR2 is YSLEER. V lost 5 bases and J lost 8, with 16 bases in between. The CDR3 contains 14 residues. The CDR3 loop reads CASSSRVQRDEQFF. CDR3 coding DNA: TGCGCCAGCAGCTCGCGGGTACAGCGGGATGAGCAGTTCTTC.

The sample holds a few counts of this clone. This rearrangement joins TRBV28 to TRBJ2-7, with 7 bases that match TRBD1. The CDR3 loop spans 15 amino acids. The V segment lost 2 bases and the J segment 3 bases; nucleotides outside the gene matches: 7. Germline V gene lookup returns CDR1 MDHEN and CDR2 SYDVKM. As DNA, the CDR3 is TGTGCCAGCAGTTTAGCCGGGACAGTAGGCTACGAGCAGTACTTC. It is translated as CASSLAGTVGYEQYF.

This clone has only a few counts. CDR3 in DNA: TGTGCCAGCAGCTTAGCTACTGATTTGCAGTACTTC. This sequence encodes CASSLATDLQYF. V gene TRBV7-6 combines with J gene TRBJ2-7, with D hard to call. Germline V gene lookup returns CDR1 SGHVS and CDR2 FNYEAQ. The CDR3 runs to 12 residues. The germline V and J ends were trimmed by 0 bases and 9 bases, with 9 bases remaining between them. Supplemented by reference TRBV7-6 and TRBJ2-7, the full variable domain reads GAGVSQSPRYKVTKRGQDVALRCDPISGHVSLYWYRQALGQGPEFLTYFNYEAQQDKSGLPNDRFSAERPEGSISTLTIQRTEQRDSAMYRCASSLATDLQYFGPGTRLTVT.

J is TRBJ2-7 and V is TRBV7-9, with 10 bases aligning to TRBD1. V was pared by 3 bases and J by 7 bases, with 6 bases of the junction left unmatched. The CDR3 covers 14 residues. In germline, CDR1 is SEHNR, CDR2 FQNEAQ (reference sequence). The CDR3 DNA follows: TGTGCCAGCAGCTTGGGACAGGGGATGCAAGAGCAGTACTTC. Its translation is CASSLGQGMQEQYF.

This clone was observed a handful of times. The V and J genes are TRBV9 and TRBJ2-3, with D perhaps TRBD1 (5 bases). With 0 bases removed from V and 0 bases from J, the gap between germline ends came to 11 bases. CDR3 size: 16 residues. The germline CDR1 and CDR2 sequences are SGDLS and YYNGEE. The CDR3 is CASSVDKGRSTDTQYF. CDR3 bases: TGTGCCAGCAGCGTAGACAAGGGGCGTAGCACAGATACGCAGTATTTT.

This clone turned up a few times. The chain recombines TRBV2 with TRBJ2-1, with TRBD2 identical over 9 bases. The CDR3 is 14 amino acids. V gave up 5 bases and J gave up 9 bases; unmatched junction bases: 8. Germline CDR1 is SNHLY and CDR2 is FYNNEI. CDR3: CASSSLAGIVEQFF. CDR3 sequence (DNA): TGTGCCAGCAGTTCCCTAGCGGGAATAGTTGAGCAGTTCTTC.

V usage is TRBV5-6 and J usage is TRBJ1-2; D not resolved. Per the germline V gene, CDR1 is SGHDT and CDR2 is YYEEEE. This CDR3 spans 13 amino acids. The V end lost 2 bases, the J end lost 4 bases, and 9 bases lay between the germline ends. The CDR3 nucleotides are TGTGCCAGCAGCTTAATAGCTCCCTATGGCTACACCTTC. Residues: CASSLIAPYGYTF.

V gene TRBV18 combines with J gene TRBJ1-1; 7 nucleotides align to TRBD1. Unmatched junction bases numbered 10, after V lost 6 bases and J lost 6 bases. CDR3 length equals 14 residues. Germline V gene data show CDR1 as KGHSH and CDR2 as LQKENI. The CDR3 sequence: CASSSAGGMAEAFF. Written as DNA, the CDR3 is TGTGCCAGCTCCTCGGCAGGGGGTATGGCTGAAGCTTTCTTT. Full variable domain (remainder filled in from reference TRBV18 and TRBJ1-1): NAGVMQNPRHLVRRRGQEARLRCSPMKGHSHVYWYRQLPEEGLKFMVYLQKENIIDESGMPKERFSAEFPKEGPSILRIQQVVRGDSAAYFCASSSAGGMAEAFFGQGTRLTVV.

This clone was found a few times. The chain uses TRBV28 and TRBJ2-3; TRBD2 agrees at 7 bases. Germline trimming cut 7 bases from V and 7 bases from J; bases unmatched to any gene: 17. This CDR3 contains 16 residues. The germline gives CDR1 MDHEN, CDR2 SYDVKM. The CDR3 protein is CASTSPTGSGANTQYF. In DNA form, the CDR3 reads TGTGCCAGCACCTCACCCACGGGGAGCGGGGCGAATACGCAGTATTTT.

The chain has TRBV11-2 and TRBJ2-5, with 8 bases aligning to TRBD2. Germline CDR1 is SGHAT and CDR2 is FQNNGV. V was clipped by 5 bases and J by 2 bases; unmatched bases: 10. The CDR3 has 16 amino acids. CDR3 in DNA: TGTGCCAGCAGCCTAGGGTCGGGGGGGACGCAAGAGACCCAGTACTTC. Translating gives CASSLGSGGTQETQYF.

The V call is TRBV30, the J call TRBJ2-1; D is perhaps TRBD2 (5 bases). The V end lost 0 bases, the J end lost 5 bases, and 8 bases lay between the germline ends. Per the germline V gene, CDR1 is GTSNPN and CDR2 is SVGIG (reference sequence). This CDR3 comprises 13 residues. CDR3 amino acids: CAWSVLGDNEQFF. The CDR3 DNA reads TGTGCCTGGAGTGTACTAGGAGACAATGAGCAGTTCTTC.

The table lists this clone with a few counts. The genes are TRBV5-1 and TRBJ2-7; D remains ambiguous. This CDR3 has 12 residues. V was cut by 4 bases and J by 3 bases, with 8 bases left in between. Germline CDR1 and CDR2: SGHRS and YFSETQ. The CDR3 nucleotides are TGCGCCAGCAGCCGAACCAGCTACGAGCAGTACTTC. This codes for CASSRTSYEQYF.

The chain combines TRBV4-3 with TRBJ2-5; D uncertain. V shed 3 bases and J shed 1 base, with 9 bases lying between them. The V gene's germline CDR1 is LGHNA and CDR2 YSLEER. This CDR3 has 14 amino acids. The CDR3 DNA reads as TGCGCCAGCAGCCAGAACCTAGGCCAAGAGACCCAGTACTTC. It codes for CASSQNLGQETQYF.

The J gene is TRBJ1-2, the V gene TRBV6-5, with D unresolved. Germline-derived CDR1 and CDR2 are MNHEY and SVGAGI. The CDR3 is 14 residues long. Trimming took 6 bases from V and 4 from J, leaving 15 bases between them. This chain's CDR3 is CASRPSRNSYGYTF. CDR3 in DNA: TGTGCCAGCAGGCCTAGTCGTAATTCCTATGGCTACACCTTC.

There are a few counts of this clone. The genes are TRBV5-4 and TRBJ2-1, with 9 bases aligning to TRBD2. This CDR3 is built from 16 residues. Trimming took 6 bases from V and 0 from J; bases not matched to a gene: 7. Per germline, CDR1 SGHNT and CDR2 YYREEE (reference sequence). In DNA form, the CDR3 reads TGTGCCAGCAAAGCGGGGGGCCGAAGCTCCTACAATGAGCAGTTCTTC. It encodes CASKAGGRSSYNEQFF. Full variable domain (remainder filled in from reference TRBV5-4 and TRBJ2-1): ETGVTQSPTHLIKTRGQQVTLRCSSQSGHNTVSWYQQALGQGPQFIFQYYREEENGRGNFPPRFSGLQFPNYSSELNVNALELDDSALYLCASKAGGRSSYNEQFFGPGTRLTVL.

J is TRBJ2-7 and V is TRBV7-2, with 8 bases aligning to TRBD1. Germline loops: CDR1 SGHTA, CDR2 FQGNSA. The CDR3 is made up of 14 amino acids. V was pared by 5 bases and J by 0 bases, with 3 bases of the junction left unmatched. This CDR3 reads CASSQTGDSYEQYF. For the CDR3, the DNA is TGTGCCAGCAGCCAGACAGGGGACTCCTACGAGCAGTACTTC.